The rows below give T cell receptor beta chains drawn from one sample of a study of blood T cell repertoires in COVID-19. Some clones are missing from TCRdb's copy, which holds only in-frame ones; the method was immunoSEQ multiplex PCR. The data hold roughly 100,000 clones, with about four fifths observed a single time. Specimen: peripheral blood. These receptors all come from a human donor in a cohort sampled during active COVID-19. Each CDR3 is given with its conserved first and last residue. D genes are given only for firm matches. Only part of the rows carry a size: once, few, many, or a class if the clone is expanded.

d_gene,v_gene,j_gene,abundance,CDR3aa,CDR3nt
.,TRBV4-1,TRBJ2-5,.,CASSQAGTGQETQYF,TGCGCCAGCAGCCAGGCCGGGACTGGCCAAGAGACCCAGTACTTC
.,TRBV6-1,TRBJ2-7,.,CASSELSYEQYF,TGTGCCAGCAGTGAACTGTCGTACGAGCAGTACTTC
TRBD2,TRBV7-2,TRBJ2-1,.,CASSFGGLAGSNEQFF,TGTGCCAGCAGCTTCGGGGGACTAGCTGGATCCAATGAGCAGTTCTTC
.,TRBV11-3,TRBJ1-1,.,CASSSNTEAFF,TGTGCCAGCAGCTCTAACACTGAAGCTTTCTTT
TRBD2,TRBV3-1/TRBV3-2,TRBJ2-3,.,CASSQDRAGGLYTQYF,TGTGCCAGCAGCCAAGATCGTGCGGGGGGGCTATATACGCAGTATTTT
.,TRBV7-2,TRBJ2-2,.,CASSLGQALTGELFF,TGTGCCAGCAGCTTAGGGCAGGCCCTTACCGGGGAGCTGTTTTTT
TRBD1,TRBV9,TRBJ2-7,.,CASSVTGDPYEQYF,TGTGCCAGCAGCGTCACAGGGGATCCCTACGAGCAGTACTTC
.,TRBV6-2/TRBV6-3,TRBJ1-2,.,CASSYSMVRRIYGYTF,TGTGCCAGCAGTTACTCGATGGTCAGGAGGATCTATGGCTACACCTTC
TRBD1,TRBV6-6,TRBJ1-5,.,CASTKGGRVEPQHF,TGTGCCAGCACCAAAGGGGGCCGGGTGGAGCCCCAGCATTTT
TRBD1,TRBV7-6,TRBJ1-5,once,CASSSSMDRASNQPQHF,TGTGCCAGCAGCTCGTCTATGGACAGGGCCAGCAATCAGCCCCAGCATTTT
.,TRBV6-5,TRBJ1-5,.,CASSRTGGNQPQHF,TGTGCCAGCAGCAGAACCGGAGGCAATCAGCCCCAGCATTTT
TRBD1,TRBV7-3,TRBJ2-1,.,CASSPRTGWSSYNEQFF,TGTGCCAGCAGCCCTCGGACAGGGTGGAGCTCCTACAATGAGCAGTTCTTC
.,TRBV3-1/TRBV3-2,TRBJ2-3,once,CASRARGGDTQYF,TGTGCCAGCAGGGCCCGTGGTGGAGATACGCAGTATTTT
.,TRBV5-1,TRBJ1-1,.,CASSPRGGANAEAFF,TGCGCCAGCAGCCCGAGGGGGGGTGCGAACGCTGAAGCTTTCTTT
.,TRBV6-2/TRBV6-3,TRBJ1-2,.,CASSYSTFGLRYTF,TGTGCCAGCAGTTACTCGACCTTTGGACTCCGCTACACCTTC
.,TRBV20-1,TRBJ1-1,.,CSASPRQEAFF,TGCAGTGCTAGCCCCAGACAAGAAGCTTTCTTT
.,TRBV19,TRBJ2-2,.,CASTPLGVIQGTGELFF,TGTGCCAGTACCCCCCTCGGGGTCATCCAGGGGACCGGGGAGCTGTTTTTT
.,TRBV7-3,TRBJ2-6,.,CASSLQGPHGANVLTF,TGTGCCAGCAGCCTACAGGGCCCCCACGGGGCCAACGTCCTGACTTTC
TRBD1,TRBV2,TRBJ2-2,.,CASKKGDRGRAGELFF,TGTGCCAGCAAGAAAGGGGACAGGGGGCGCGCCGGGGAGCTGTTTTTT
TRBD1,TRBV19,TRBJ1-1,.,CASSSSGGRTEAFF,TGTGCCAGTAGTAGCTCAGGGGGCAGGACTGAAGCTTTCTTT
TRBD2,TRBV3-1/TRBV3-2,TRBJ2-3,.,CASSPSLAGENTQYF,TGTGCCAGCAGCCCCTCACTAGCGGGGGAAAATACGCAGTATTTT
TRBD2,TRBV7-9,TRBJ2-1,.,CASSLTGGPHEQFF,TGTGCCAGCAGCTTAACGGGGGGGCCTCATGAGCAGTTCTTC
TRBD2,TRBV7-2,TRBJ2-2,.,CASSPPGLAGGFTGELFF,TGTGCCAGCAGCCCCCCGGGACTAGCGGGGGGTTTCACCGGGGAGCTGTTTTTT
TRBD1,TRBV5-4,TRBJ2-7,.,CASRQDTTGTERLEQYF,TGTGCCAGCAGACAAGATACGACCGGGACAGAAAGACTCGAGCAGTACTTC
TRBD1,TRBV19,TRBJ1-2,.,CATSTGGYGYTF,TGTGCCACTTCGACAGGGGGCTATGGCTACACCTTC
.,TRBV2,TRBJ1-1,.,CASIGGYTEAFF,TGTGCCAGCATCGGGGGGTACACTGAAGCTTTCTTT
.,TRBV5-1,TRBJ2-1,.,CASSLETGAYNEQFF,TGCGCCAGCAGCTTAGAGACAGGAGCCTACAATGAGCAGTTCTTC
TRBD1,TRBV5-1,TRBJ1-1,.,CASSSSTGGVLATEAFF,TGCGCCAGCAGCTCGTCGACAGGGGGCGTTTTGGCGACTGAAGCTTTCTTT
.,TRBV9,TRBJ1-1,.,CASSVGFRGGGNTEAFF,TGTGCCAGCAGCGTAGGGTTCCGTGGTGGAGGAAACACTGAAGCTTTCTTT
.,TRBV7-9,TRBJ2-2,.,CASSTAVNTGELFF,TGTGCCAGCAGCACAGCAGTGAACACCGGGGAGCTGTTTTTT
TRBD2,TRBV7-8,TRBJ2-2,.,CASSPQVSSGGRGGELFF,TGTGCCAGCAGCCCCCAGGTTTCTAGCGGGGGCCGGGGCGGGGAGCTGTTTTTT
.,TRBV24-1,TRBJ1-2,.,CATSDTGSQVGGYTF,TGTGCCACCAGTGACACCGGGTCCCAAGTAGGTGGCTACACCTTC